One TCR beta chain is described in this entry. Its specificity is not known. The data stem from a study of T cell repertoires in cytomegalovirus infection. Study in general: Selected CMV epitopes included recently identified HLA-C-restricted ones as well as well-studied HLA-B-restricted ones. Based on public TCR beta signatures, there were indications of CMV infection and of a matching HLA type. Study-level findings and limits: Totalled public TCR beta family frequency picked out people who carried CMV plus the relevant HLA.

The CDR3 runs 16 residues. V lost 5 bases, J lost 0 bases, and 15 bases lay in between. CDR1 is SGHTA and CDR2 is FQGNSA in the germline V gene. MiXCR, run by TCRdb on the reads, gives a single entry per CDR3 protein. The sample consists of 570,000 or so distinct CDR3 sequences, 40% of them appearing once. The source was cultured PBMCs, collected from culture after CMV antigen stimulation. The chain employs TRBV7-2 and TRBJ2-3, with D possibly being TRBD1 (6 bases). The receptor comes from a human donor in good health (CMV status not recorded). Some clones in this sample may be carry-over from other donors' samples. The CDR3 is CASSPGVGSSTDTQYF. CDR3 coding DNA: TGTGCCAGCAGCCCAGGGGTGGGATCTAGCACAGATACGCAGTATTTT.